Listed here are 26 T cell receptor beta chains from one sample, sequenced in a study of blood T cell repertoires in COVID-19. Using immunoSEQ multiplex PCR, the repertoire was profiled, and TCRdb retains in-frame clones only, with some absent. The sample contains approximately 290,000 clones, roughly 92% of which appear only once. The sample taken for sequencing was peripheral blood. All receptors come from a woman aged 25 to 39 with COVID-19, enrolled during active disease.

CDR3 nucleotides: TGTGCCAGCAGCTTCCTAGCGGGAGCCCTCAATGAGCAGTTCTTC. Translation: CASSFLAGALNEQFF. The chain uses TRBV14 and TRBJ2-1; 10 bases fit TRBD2. CDR3 length: 15 residues. The V gene's germline CDR1 is SGHDN and CDR2 FVKESK. With V trimmed by 5 bases and J by 6 bases, 7 bases remained unmatched.

The CDR3 reads CASSRAEGTEAFF. The CDR3 DNA reads as TGTGCCAGCAGCCGGGCCGAGGGCACTGAAGCTTTCTTT. V is TRBV11-2 and J is TRBJ1-1; D is ambiguous. The CDR3 extends over 13 amino acids. The V and J ends lost 5 bases and 4 bases respectively, with 11 bases between them. CDR1 SGHAT and CDR2 FQNNGV come from the germline V gene. Using reference TRBV11-2 and TRBJ1-1 for the parts outside the CDR3, the full variable domain is EAGVAQSPRYKIIEKRQSVAFWCNPISGHATLYWYQQILGQGPKLLIQFQNNGVVDDSQLPKDRFSAERLKGVDSTLKIQPAKLEDSAVYLCASSRAEGTEAFFGQGTRLTVV.

To note about this clone: The sample carries other DNA sequences with the same CDR3. This chain links TRBV19 with TRBJ1-1, with 7 positions matching TRBD1. Germline V lookup: CDR1 LNHDA, CDR2 SQIVND (reference sequence). V lost 4 bases and J lost 3; bases outside the gene matches: 2. The CDR3 is 13 residues long. The CDR3 protein is CASSTTGDTEAFF. DNA for the CDR3: TGTGCCAGTAGTACCACAGGGGACACTGAAGCTTTCTTT.

As regards this clone: This CDR3 is missing its conserved last phenylalanine or tryptophan, likely due to a read error. Because the CDR3's place on the DNA is in doubt, the DNA is left out and the CDR3 is given as listed by TCRdb. This chain uses TRBV6-1 with TRBJ1-2. Germline V gene sequence: CDR1 MNHNS, CDR2 SASEGT. The CDR3 sequence runs 11 residues, both termini included. The CDR3 here is CASSETREKVI.

V gene TRBV6-5 combines with J gene TRBJ1-2; 7 bases line up with TRBD1. The CDR3 length is 15 residues. In germline, CDR1 is MNHEY, CDR2 SVGAGI. Trimming cost V 0 bases and J 8 bases; bases outside gene matches: 9. The CDR3 nucleotides are TGTGCCAGCAGTTACTCGACAGGGATAGCTAGCGGCTACACCTTC. It is translated as CASSYSTGIASGYTF.

The gene calls are TRBV4-1 and TRBJ1-5; the match to TRBD1 covers 8 bases. V shed 0 bases and J 6 bases; nucleotides not matched to a gene: 4. The CDR3 contains 15 residues. The germline CDR1 and CDR2 sequences are MGHRA and YSYEKL. The CDR3 nucleotides read TGCGCCAGCAGCCAAGACCCAGGGGGCAGTCAGCCCCAGCATTTT. This encodes CASSQDPGGSQPQHF.

The rearrangement links TRBV12-3 or TRBV12-4 to TRBJ1-5; D is undetermined. The CDR3 totals 12 residues. V was trimmed by 3 bases and J by 7 bases, leaving 7 bases between them. The CDR3 loop is CASSFTVQPQHF. Written as DNA, the CDR3 is TGTGCCAGCAGTTTCACGGTCCAGCCCCAGCATTTT.

The V call is TRBV3-1 (or the pseudogene TRBV3-2), the J call TRBJ2-5, with 8 bases identical to TRBD2. V lost 4 bases and J lost 3; bases outside the gene matches: 7. The germline V gene has CDR1 LGHDT and CDR2 YNNKEL (reference sequence). This CDR3 is built from 15 residues. The CDR3 DNA sequence: TGTGCCAGCAGCCCTAGCGGGCGGAAGGAAGAGACCCAGTACTTC. Amino acids: CASSPSGRKEETQYF.

This sequence joins TRBV3-1 (or the pseudogene TRBV3-2) and TRBJ2-3; TRBD1 matches 8 bases. The germline V gene encodes CDR1 LGHDT and CDR2 YNNKEL (reference sequence). The CDR3 is made up of 15 amino acids. The junction had 6 bases not matched to a gene; V was cut back by 3 bases and J by 4 bases. CDR3: CASSQRDRWADTQYF. The CDR3 bases are TGTGCCAGCAGCCAGCGGGACAGGTGGGCAGATACGCAGTATTTT.

This clone was recorded only once. The sample has other DNA sequences that encode this CDR3 too. The rearrangement uses TRBV27 and TRBJ2-3, with D possibly matching TRBD2 (6 bases). CDR3 length: 12 amino acids. Germline V lookup: CDR1 MNHEY, CDR2 SMNVEV (reference sequence). V lost 3 bases, J lost 8 bases, and 9 bases lay in between. The CDR3 loop is CASSFSGGTQYF. DNA of the CDR3: TGTGCCAGCAGTTTTTCCGGGGGTACGCAGTATTTT.

This chain uses TRBV28 with TRBJ1-1; D call uncertain. The CDR3 contains 14 residues. Germline lookup yields CDR1 MDHEN and CDR2 SYDVKM. The germline V and J ends were trimmed by 5 bases and 1 base, with 11 bases remaining between them. CDR3 DNA sequence: TGTGCCAGCAGTCCTCTGGGAGCGAACACTGAAGCTTTCTTT. This translates into CASSPLGANTEAFF.

This chain links TRBV27 with TRBJ1-4, with D perhaps TRBD1 (5 bases). Trimming took off 2 bases at V and 6 bases at J, with 13 bases between the two ends. Per germline, CDR1 MNHEY and CDR2 SMNVEV (reference sequence). The CDR3 is 15 amino acids. Here the CDR3 reads CASSLSRRVDEKLFF. The CDR3 coding sequence is TGTGCCAGCAGTTTAAGTCGCAGGGTGGATGAAAAACTGTTTTTT.

The genes are TRBV30 and TRBJ1-2, with D possibly being TRBD1 (5 bases). CDR3 length: 14 amino acids. V dropped 6 bases and J dropped 4 bases, with 18 bases sitting between them. Germline V gives CDR1 GTSNPN, CDR2 SVGIG (reference sequence). DNA of the CDR3: TGTGCCTGCCTCAGCCAGGGCCCTCTCTATGGCTACACCTTC. Its translation: CACLSQGPLYGYTF. The complete variable domain, with remaining parts taken from reference TRBV30 and TRBJ1-2, reads SQTIHQWPATLVQPVGSPLSLECTVEGTSNPNLYWYRQAAGRGLQLLFYSVGIGQISSEVPQNLSASRPQDRQFILSSKKLLLSDSGFYLCACLSQGPLYGYTFGSGTRLTVV.

This clone has only one observation. The chain has TRBV10-3 and TRBJ2-7; 8 bases are shared with TRBD1. After removal of 6 bases from V and 2 bases from J, the junction contained 6 bases not matched to a gene. This CDR3 contains 14 residues. Per the germline V gene, CDR1 is ENHRY and CDR2 is SYGVKD. In DNA, the CDR3 is TGTGCCATCAGCTTCGGACAGGGAGCCTACGAGCAGTACTTC. It codes for CAISFGQGAYEQYF.

Concerning this clone itself: This specimen includes other DNA sequences encoding the same CDR3. The chain couples TRBV12-3 or TRBV12-4 to TRBJ1-1; no reliable D call. V was shortened by 5 bases and J by 4 bases, with 5 bases between the two germline ends. CDR3 length: 11 amino acids. The CDR3 spells CASSRGTEAFF. The CDR3 DNA follows: TGTGCCAGCAGTCGGGGCACTGAAGCTTTCTTT.

This rearrangement joins TRBV4-1 to TRBJ1-2; the D is unclear. The germline CDR1 and CDR2 sequences are MGHRA and YSYEKL. Trimming cost V 0 bases and J 4 bases, with 12 bases left between them. This CDR3 has 15 amino acids. The CDR3 DNA is TGCGCCAGCAGCCAAGATCAGGAGGCAGGCTATGGCTACACCTTC. Translated: CASSQDQEAGYGYTF.

The chain has TRBV6-5 and TRBJ2-5, with D possibly being TRBD1 (6 bases). The CDR3 loop spans 15 amino acids. CDR1 is MNHEY, CDR2 SVGAGI, per germline. V lost 5 bases to trimming and J lost 4 bases, with 17 bases between them. The CDR3, as DNA: TGTGCCAGCAGTCCTTCCAAGACAGGTGGAGAGACCCAGTACTTC. Translation gives CASSPSKTGGETQYF.

CDR3 bases: TGTGCCAGCAGTTACCAGCCGGGGGAGACCTACGAGCAGTACTTC. It is translated as CASSYQPGETYEQYF. The V call is TRBV6-5, the J call TRBJ2-7; D perhaps matches TRBD2 (6 bases). Germline lookup yields CDR1 MNHEY and CDR2 SVGAGI. Deletions cut 2 bases from V and 2 bases from J, with 13 bases between. The CDR3 loop spans 15 amino acids.

This chain connects TRBV24-1 to TRBJ2-1, with 12 bases that match TRBD1. CDR3 size: 16 residues. V lost 4 bases, J lost 7 bases, and 7 bases stayed unmatched. Germline values: CDR1 KGHDR, CDR2 SFDVKD. The CDR3 is CATSEPGTGGKNEQFF. DNA of the CDR3: TGTGCCACCAGTGAACCCGGGACAGGGGGCAAGAATGAGCAGTTCTTC.

This clone is a singleton in its sample. The CDR3 reads CASSRDRVGNTEAFF. Here the CDR3 DNA reads TGTGCCAGCAGCCGTGACAGGGTGGGGAACACTGAAGCTTTCTTT. The J gene is TRBJ1-1, the V gene TRBV7-2; 7 bases are shared with TRBD1. The CDR3 runs 15 residues. Germline V gene lookup returns CDR1 SGHTA and CDR2 FQGNSA. The V and J ends lost 5 bases and 1 base, in that order; junction bases with no gene match: 7.

The chain links TRBV28 to TRBJ2-2, with D perhaps TRBD2 (7 bases). The CDR3 covers 16 residues. The germline gives CDR1 MDHEN, CDR2 SYDVKM. Trimming cost V 3 bases and J 3 bases, with 14 bases left between them. CDR3 region: CASSLGAGVYTGELFF. CDR3 nucleotides: TGTGCCAGCAGTTTGGGGGCGGGAGTGTACACCGGGGAGCTGTTTTTT.

This chain joins TRBV10-3 and TRBJ2-1; D is perhaps TRBD2 (5 bases). The length of the CDR3 is 15 residues. Germline V gene sequence: CDR1 ENHRY, CDR2 SYGVKD. The V end was cut by 1 base, the J end by 9 bases, with 16 bases between. The CDR3 region is CAISEYPAPRGEQFF. In DNA, the CDR3 is TGTGCCATCAGTGAGTATCCGGCCCCACGGGGTGAGCAGTTCTTC.

This rearrangement joins TRBV28 to TRBJ2-1; TRBD2 might be the D (6 bases). This CDR3 has 15 amino acids. Germline values: CDR1 MDHEN, CDR2 SYDVKM. The germline V and J ends were trimmed by 6 bases and 8 bases, with 20 bases remaining between them. As DNA, the CDR3 is TGTGCCAGCAGACCAGAGGAGGGGATGAAGGATGAGCAGTTCTTC. This gives the protein CASRPEEGMKDEQFF.

This sequence joins TRBV27 and TRBJ1-5; D ambiguous. V gave up 6 bases and J gave up 0 bases, with 9 bases separating them. This CDR3 is 14 amino acids long. CDR1 is MNHEY, CDR2 SMNVEV, per germline (reference sequence). Written as DNA, the CDR3 is TGTGCCAGCAGCCCCACAGATAGCAATCAGCCCCAGCATTTT. This codes for CASSPTDSNQPQHF.

V and J are TRBV5-1 and TRBJ2-2; 10 bases match TRBD1. V lost 6 bases and J lost 5; bases outside the gene matches: 10. The CDR3 consists of 16 residues. Germline V gene data show CDR1 as SGHRS and CDR2 as YFSETQ. The CDR3, as DNA: TGCGCCAGCAAACACCCTGGACAGGGGGATACCGGGGAGCTGTTTTTT. Protein product: CASKHPGQGDTGELFF.

V gene TRBV6-1 combines with J gene TRBJ2-3; TRBD1 aligns across 9 bases. The V and J ends lost 4 bases and 1 base, in that order; junction bases with no gene match: 6. CDR1 and CDR2 (germline): MNHNS, SASEGT. This CDR3 spans 16 amino acids. The CDR3 loop reads CASSVEGQGRTDTQYF. CDR3 sequence (DNA): TGTGCCAGCAGTGTTGAGGGACAGGGACGCACAGATACGCAGTATTTT.